A single sample gave rise to the 9 T cell receptor beta chains below, sequenced in a study of OX40 agonist ivuxolimab in advanced cancers. TCRdb's copy holds only in-frame clones and misses some; the assay was immunoSEQ multiplex PCR. The sample consists of tens of thousands of clones, 82% of them appearing once. Material: CD4+ or CD8+ T cells sorted from blood, obtained in a trial of the OX40 agonist ivuxolimab. The source of these receptors is an adult with an advanced solid tumor such as melanoma, head and neck, liver or kidney cancer.

The CDR3 sequence: CASSLSPLSSGNTIYF. Here the CDR3 DNA reads TGCGCCAGCAGCCTAAGCCCCCTCAGCTCTGGAAACACCATATATTTT. The chain has TRBV4-1 and TRBJ1-3; no firm D call. This CDR3 is built from 16 residues. V was trimmed by 4 bases and J by 0 bases, leaving 13 bases between them. The germline V gene encodes CDR1 MGHRA and CDR2 YSYEKL.

The V and J genes are TRBV19 and TRBJ2-7; weak D call: TRBD1 (6 bases). The germline gives CDR1 LNHDA, CDR2 SQIVND (reference sequence). The CDR3 length is 11 residues. The V end lost 9 bases, the J end lost 6 bases, and 12 bases lay between the germline ends. The CDR3 region has the DNA TGTGCCAGCTCTACAGGGAGCGAGCAGTACTTC. The encoded protein is CASSTGSEQYF.

This clone is categorized as large. V is TRBV6-6 and J is TRBJ2-7; 7 bases are shared with TRBD2. V was pared by 7 bases and J by 2 bases, with 8 bases of the junction left unmatched. The CDR3 runs to 14 residues. CDR1 and CDR2 from the germline V gene are MNHNY and SVGAGI (reference sequence). CDR3 nucleotide sequence: TGTGCCAGCAACTTCGCCCGGGGGGCCTACGAGCAGTACTTC. Encoded protein: CASNFARGAYEQYF.

The chain combines TRBV28 with TRBJ1-5, with 9 positions matching TRBD1. From germline, CDR1 is MDHEN and CDR2 SYDVKM. This CDR3 region has 14 residues. J was trimmed by 6 bases and V by 5 bases; bases with no gene match: 5. The CDR3 is CASSPGQGIQPQHF. DNA of the CDR3: TGTGCCAGCAGTCCAGGACAGGGGATTCAGCCCCAGCATTTT. The full variable domain, completed using reference TRBV28 and TRBJ1-5, is DVKVTQSSRYLVKRTGEKVFLECVQDMDHENMFWYRQDPGLGLRLIYFSYDVKMKEKGDIPEGYSVSREKKERFSLILESASTNQTSMYLCASSPGQGIQPQHFGDGTRLSIL.

CDR3 sequence reads: CASRKIRVDEQFF. The DNA of the CDR3 is TGTGCCAGCAGAAAGATCAGGGTTGATGAGCAGTTCTTC. The J gene is TRBJ2-1, the V gene TRBV21-1; the D call in the table, TRBD1, was not verified against the DNA. TRBV21-1 is tagged as a pseudogene. This CDR3 is 13 amino acids long.

The chain has TRBV19 and TRBJ2-3, with D hard to call. Germline V CDR1 and CDR2: LNHDA, SQIVND (reference sequence). This CDR3 comprises 11 residues. V lost 5 bases, J lost 6 bases, and 6 bases lay in between. CDR3 nucleotides: TGTGCCAGTAGTGAGCAGGATACGCAGTATTTT. It is translated as CASSEQDTQYF.

The chain combines TRBV20-1 with TRBJ1-2; D not resolved. V was pared by 6 bases and J by 4 bases, with 6 bases between. This CDR3 spans 10 amino acids. Germline CDR1 is DFQATT and CDR2 is SNEGSKA (reference sequence). In DNA, the CDR3 is TGCAGTGCCAAATTCTATGGCTACACCTTC. This sequence encodes CSAKFYGYTF.

The V and J genes are TRBV7-8 and TRBJ1-1, with D unclear. Germline assignment: CDR1 SGHVS and CDR2 FQNEAQ. CDR3 length: 14 residues. Trimming took off 2 bases at V and 1 base at J, with 8 bases between the two ends. CDR3 protein: CASSLPAPNTEAFF. The DNA of the CDR3 is TGTGCCAGCAGCTTACCAGCCCCGAACACTGAAGCTTTCTTT.

The V call is TRBV10-3, the J call TRBJ1-1; 7 bases line up with TRBD1. The germline CDR1 and CDR2 sequences are ENHRY and SYGVKD. V trimming: 7 bases; J trimming: 3 bases; junction bases outside the gene matches: 8. This CDR3 region has 14 residues. Here the CDR3 reads CAITLRQGDTEAFF. CDR3 DNA sequence: TGTGCCATCACACTTCGACAGGGTGACACTGAAGCTTTCTTT.